This T cell receptor (beta chain) was sequenced in a study of T-cell memory formation after mild COVID-19. General study results and limits: Contracting clones from day 15 to 85 showed balanced CD4/CD8; later expanders favored CD4+. The appearance of some responding clones in pre-infection memory suggested that cross-reactive memory joined. Nothing showed for sure that second-wave clones peaking on day 37 were SARS-CoV-2 specific.

This CDR3 has 15 amino acids. The germline V gene encodes CDR1 DFQATT and CDR2 SNEGSKA (reference sequence). The trim removed 1 base at V and 1 base at J, leaving 4 bases unmatched. MiXCR, applied by TCRdb to the 5' RACE reads, yields one record per CDR3 protein. Of around 300,000 distinct CDR3 sequences listed, about 13% are singletons. A word on this clonotype: Its matching antigen is unknown.

Sequenced: PBMCs or a T cell subset sorted from them (not recorded which). The chain has TRBV20-1 and TRBJ2-1; 7 bases agree with TRBD1. This clonotype was obtained from a man younger than 35 who had mild COVID-19 (a few samples of this study predate the infection). Cell type and time point are not known. The CDR3 nucleotides are TGCAGTGCTAGAGCTGGGACAGCATCCTACAATGAGCAGTTCTTC. This translates into CSARAGTASYNEQFF.